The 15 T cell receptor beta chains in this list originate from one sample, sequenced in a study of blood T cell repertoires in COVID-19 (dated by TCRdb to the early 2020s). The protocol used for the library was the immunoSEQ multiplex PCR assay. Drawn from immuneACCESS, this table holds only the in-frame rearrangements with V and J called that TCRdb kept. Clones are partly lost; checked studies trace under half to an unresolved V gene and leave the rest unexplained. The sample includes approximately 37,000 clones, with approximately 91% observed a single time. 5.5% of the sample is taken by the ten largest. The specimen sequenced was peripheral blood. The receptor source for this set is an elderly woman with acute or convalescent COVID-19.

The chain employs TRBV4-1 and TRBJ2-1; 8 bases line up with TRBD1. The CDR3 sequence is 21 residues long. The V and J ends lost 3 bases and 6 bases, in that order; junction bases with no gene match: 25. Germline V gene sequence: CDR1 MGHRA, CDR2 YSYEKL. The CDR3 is CASSHLPPGQANTILPNEQFF. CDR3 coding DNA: TGCGCCAGCAGCCACCTACCCCCGGGACAGGCTAACACAATCTTACCCAATGAGCAGTTCTTC.

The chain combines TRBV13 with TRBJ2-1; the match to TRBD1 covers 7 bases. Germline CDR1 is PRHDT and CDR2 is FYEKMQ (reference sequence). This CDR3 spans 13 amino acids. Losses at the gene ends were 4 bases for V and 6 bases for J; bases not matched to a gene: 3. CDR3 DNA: TGTGCCAGCAGCTCCTGGGACAGCAATGAGCAGTTCTTC. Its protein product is CASSSWDSNEQFF.

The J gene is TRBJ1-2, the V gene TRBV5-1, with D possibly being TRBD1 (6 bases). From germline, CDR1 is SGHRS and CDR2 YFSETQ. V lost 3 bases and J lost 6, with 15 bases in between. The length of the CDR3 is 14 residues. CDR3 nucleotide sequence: TGCGCCAGCAGCTGGGCCAACAGGGATAATGGCTACACCTTC. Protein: CASSWANRDNGYTF.

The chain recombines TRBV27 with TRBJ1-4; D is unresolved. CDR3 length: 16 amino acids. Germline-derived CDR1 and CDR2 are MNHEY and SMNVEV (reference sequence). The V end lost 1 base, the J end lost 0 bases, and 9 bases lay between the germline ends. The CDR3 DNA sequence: TGTGCCAGCAGTTTATGGCCGCCCGCAACTAATGAAAAACTGTTTTTT. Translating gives CASSLWPPATNEKLFF.

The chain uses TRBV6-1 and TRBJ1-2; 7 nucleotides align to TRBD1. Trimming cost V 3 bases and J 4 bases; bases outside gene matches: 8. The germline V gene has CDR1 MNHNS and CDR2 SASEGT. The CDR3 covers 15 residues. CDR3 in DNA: TGTGCCAGCAGTGATTGGGACAGACCTTTCTATGGCTACACCTTC. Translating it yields CASSDWDRPFYGYTF.

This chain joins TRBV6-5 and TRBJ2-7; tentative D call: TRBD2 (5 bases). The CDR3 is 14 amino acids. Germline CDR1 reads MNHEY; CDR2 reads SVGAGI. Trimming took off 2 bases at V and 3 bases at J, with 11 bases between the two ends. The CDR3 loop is CASSYRSGGYEQYF. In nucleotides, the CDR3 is TGTGCCAGCAGTTACCGGAGCGGAGGCTACGAGCAGTACTTC.

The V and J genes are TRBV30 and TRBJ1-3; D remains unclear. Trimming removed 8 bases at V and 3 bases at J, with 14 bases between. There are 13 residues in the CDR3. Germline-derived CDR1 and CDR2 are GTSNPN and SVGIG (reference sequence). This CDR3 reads CAGQFFLGNTIYF. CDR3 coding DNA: TGTGCCGGGCAGTTTTTTCTTGGAAACACCATATATTTT.

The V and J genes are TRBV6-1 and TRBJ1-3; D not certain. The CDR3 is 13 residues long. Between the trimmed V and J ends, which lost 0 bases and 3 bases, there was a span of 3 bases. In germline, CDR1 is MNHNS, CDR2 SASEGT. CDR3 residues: CASSEARGNTIYF. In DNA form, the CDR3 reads TGTGCCAGCAGTGAAGCGCGTGGAAACACCATATATTTT.

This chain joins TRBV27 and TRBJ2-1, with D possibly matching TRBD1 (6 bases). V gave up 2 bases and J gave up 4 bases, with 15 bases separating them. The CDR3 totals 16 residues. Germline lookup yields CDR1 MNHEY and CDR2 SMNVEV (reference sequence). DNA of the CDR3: TGTGCCAGCAGTTTAATTGGGGGCCTAAGGTACAATGAGCAGTTCTTC. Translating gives CASSLIGGLRYNEQFF.

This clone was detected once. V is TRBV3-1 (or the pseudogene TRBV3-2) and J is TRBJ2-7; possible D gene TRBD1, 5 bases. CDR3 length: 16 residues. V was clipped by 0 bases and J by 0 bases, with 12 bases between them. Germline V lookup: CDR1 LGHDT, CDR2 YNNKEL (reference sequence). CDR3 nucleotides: TGTGCCAGCAGCCAAGATGCAGGGTTGAGCTCCTACGAGCAGTACTTC. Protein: CASSQDAGLSSYEQYF.

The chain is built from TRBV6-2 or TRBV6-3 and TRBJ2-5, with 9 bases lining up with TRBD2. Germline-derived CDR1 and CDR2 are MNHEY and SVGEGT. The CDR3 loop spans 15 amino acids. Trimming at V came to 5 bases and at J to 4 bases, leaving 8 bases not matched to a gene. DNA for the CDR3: TGTGCCAGCAGTACGCGGGGGGGCAGCGTAGAGACCCAGTACTTC. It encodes CASSTRGGSVETQYF.

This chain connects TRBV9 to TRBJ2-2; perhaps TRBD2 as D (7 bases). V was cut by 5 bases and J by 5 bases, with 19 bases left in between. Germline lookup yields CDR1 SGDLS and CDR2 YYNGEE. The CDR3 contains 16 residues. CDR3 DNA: TGTGCCAGCAGTCTTCGACAGGTGGGGGGGACCGGGGAGCTGTTTTTT. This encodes CASSLRQVGGTGELFF.

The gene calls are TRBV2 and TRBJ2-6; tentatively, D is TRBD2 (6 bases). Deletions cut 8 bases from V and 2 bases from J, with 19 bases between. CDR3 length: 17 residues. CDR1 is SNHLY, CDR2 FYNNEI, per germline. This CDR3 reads CASGTGTFTAGANVLTF. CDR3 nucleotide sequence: TGTGCCAGCGGAACCGGGACTTTTACTGCTGGGGCCAACGTCCTGACTTTC.

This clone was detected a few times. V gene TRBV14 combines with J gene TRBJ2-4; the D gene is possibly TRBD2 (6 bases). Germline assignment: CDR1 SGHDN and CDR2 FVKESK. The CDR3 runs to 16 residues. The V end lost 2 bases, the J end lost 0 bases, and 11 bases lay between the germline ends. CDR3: CASSQRRGRAKNIQYF. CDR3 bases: TGTGCCAGCAGCCAACGGAGGGGCCGAGCCAAAAACATTCAGTACTTC.

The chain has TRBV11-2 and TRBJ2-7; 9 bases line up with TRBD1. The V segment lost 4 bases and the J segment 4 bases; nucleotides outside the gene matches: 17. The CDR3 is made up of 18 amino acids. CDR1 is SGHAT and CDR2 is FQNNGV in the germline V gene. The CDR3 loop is CASSWGDRDPRGPYEQYF. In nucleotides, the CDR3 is TGTGCCAGCAGCTGGGGGGACAGGGACCCGCGGGGCCCTTACGAGCAGTACTTC.